The entry below describes one T cell receptor (beta chain). Its antigen is still unknown. The CDR3 extends over 14 amino acids. CDR1 SGHTA and CDR2 FQGNSA come from the germline V gene. V lost 11 bases, J lost 2 bases, and 10 bases stayed unmatched. Each and every patient relapsed after autologous stem cell transplantation, and patients got differing brentuximab vedotin exposure. The sample is drawn from a study of PD-1 blockade in classical Hodgkin lymphoma. Study-level results: Causes of the repertoire differences remain undefined, possibly disease activity or prior therapy.

TCRdb's table, derived via immunoSEQ multiplex PCR, lists solely in-frame clones and lacks some. The sample lists about 14,000 clones; over 65% were seen once. The source is a human donor with classical Hodgkin lymphoma. The rearrangement uses TRBV7-2 and TRBJ2-3; 7 bases map to TRBD2. Sequenced material: peripheral blood mononuclear cells (PBMCs), taken at baseline. This CDR3 is CAEGSGGITDTQYF. For the CDR3, the DNA is TGTGCCGAAGGCTCGGGAGGAATCACAGATACGCAGTATTTT.